This T cell receptor (beta chain) was documented in a study of T cell responses to AZD1222 COVID-19 vaccine. Comment on this clone: Its antigen is currently unknown.

Clones were read by immunoSEQ multiplex PCR, and TCRdb kept only the in-frame ones, dropping some. The sample lists around 120,000 clones; 75% to 95% were seen once. The CDR3 spans 14 residues. The V segment lost 5 bases and the J segment 7 bases; nucleotides outside the gene matches: 10. CDR1 is SQVTM, CDR2 ANQGSEA, per germline. The study's findings and limits: At study baseline, merely several AZD1222 recipients were seropositive. Clonal diversity was possibly underestimated; the donors were predominantly white British and more often female. No day 14 peak samples; only post-peak repertoires were characterized.

The specimen was peripheral blood, collected on day 0 of AZD1222 vaccination. The clonotype originates from an adult in good health. This chain links TRBV29-1 with TRBJ2-2, with 7 bases matching TRBD1. CDR3 nucleotide sequence: TGCAGCGTTTCCGCCGGGACAGATATCGGGGAGCTGTTTTTT. This translates into CSVSAGTDIGELFF.